The rows below give T cell receptor beta chains drawn from one sample of a study of T cell responses to AZD1222 COVID-19 vaccine. Assay: immunoSEQ multiplex PCR; the TCRdb copy retains only in-frame clones and omits some. The data contain approximately 100,000 clones, 91% of them seen just once; the ten biggest clones take up 7.5%. This sample comprised peripheral blood, obtained on day 0 of AZD1222 vaccination. These receptors were collected from an adult in good health. Both conserved end residues are part of each CDR3. Each record gives: V gene, J gene, clone size, D gene, CDR3 protein, CDR3 DNA. D genes are given only for firm matches. Size is omitted from some rows. Given values are once, few, many or a class for expanded clones.

TRBV7-6	TRBJ1-5	.	.	CASSLMSMSQPQHF	TGTGCCAGCAGCTTAATGTCGATGAGTCAGCCCCAGCATTTT
TRBV4-2	TRBJ1-2	.	TRBD1	CASSPSGGQGASGYTF	TGTGCCAGCAGCCCTTCCGGTGGACAGGGGGCCTCTGGCTACACCTTC
TRBV30	TRBJ1-6	.	.	CAWSTGLYNSPLHF	TGTGCCTGGAGCACAGGGTTATATAATTCACCCCTCCACTTT
TRBV7-2	TRBJ1-2	.	.	CASSLGGRNYGYTF	TGTGCCAGCAGCTTAGGGGGCAGGAACTATGGCTACACCTTC
TRBV11-1	TRBJ2-2	.	.	CASSLTRAGRELFF	TGTGCCAGCAGCTTAACCAGGGCGGGCAGGGAGCTGTTTTTT
TRBV10-3	TRBJ2-7	.	.	CAISTGSSYEQYF	TGTGCCATCAGCACGGGGTCCTCCTACGAGCAGTACTTC
TRBV14	TRBJ2-6	.	.	CASSQDMAAGANVLTF	TGTGCCAGCAGCCAAGATATGGCAGCTGGGGCCAACGTCCTGACTTTC
TRBV7-2	TRBJ1-1	.	TRBD1	CASSLVSRGTNTEAFF	TGTGCCAGCAGCTTAGTGTCCAGGGGGACGAACACTGAAGCTTTCTTT
TRBV12-3/TRBV12-4	TRBJ1-2	once	.	CASSFSGYTF	TGTGCCAGCAGTTTCAGTGGCTACACCTTC
TRBV5-1	TRBJ2-1	.	TRBD1	CASSLGDRENEQFF	TGCGCCAGCAGCTTGGGGGACAGGGAAAATGAGCAGTTCTTC
TRBV18	TRBJ2-7	once	.	CASSQGNEQYF	TGTGCCAGCTCACAGGGGAACGAGCAGTACTTC
TRBV7-2	TRBJ1-3	.	.	CASSLAERYTIYF	TGTGCCAGCAGCTTGGCAGAGCGATACACCATATATTTT
TRBV12-3/TRBV12-4	TRBJ2-5	once	.	CASSFPEGETQYF	TGTGCCAGCAGTTTTCCAGAGGGAGAGACCCAGTACTTC
TRBV5-1	TRBJ1-3	.	.	CASQRGGAGNTIYF	TGCGCCAGCCAGCGCGGGGGGGCTGGAAACACCATATATTTT
TRBV5-5	TRBJ1-1	.	.	CASSESTGTEAFF	TGTGCCAGCAGCGAGTCGACAGGCACTGAAGCTTTCTTT
TRBV19	TRBJ1-5	.	.	CASSIKGSNQPQHF	TGTGCCAGTAGTATAAAGGGGAGCAATCAGCCCCAGCATTTT
TRBV7-2	TRBJ2-7	few	.	CASRRVRTSYEQYF	TGTGCCAGCAGGAGAGTAAGAACCTCCTACGAGCAGTACTTC
TRBV5-6	TRBJ2-4	.	.	CASSLGGSKNIQYF	TGTGCCAGCAGCTTGGGGGGGTCCAAAAACATTCAGTACTTC
TRBV27	TRBJ2-5	.	.	CASSFGNAGGRETQYF	TGTGCCAGCAGTTTCGGCAATGCAGGGGGGCGGGAGACCCAGTACTTC
TRBV2	TRBJ1-2	.	.	CASSDDTGRSTF	TGTGCCAGCAGTGATGACACGGGGAGAAGCACCTTC
TRBV2	TRBJ1-1	.	.	CASNLGGGTSEAFF	TGTGCCAGCAACCTTGGGGGGGGGACCTCTGAAGCTTTCTTT
TRBV19	TRBJ1-5	.	.	CASKSPPGSNQPQHF	TGTGCCAGTAAATCCCCGCCGGGGTCCAATCAGCCCCAGCATTTT
TRBV4-2	TRBJ2-2	.	.	CASSQLGTYTGELFF	TGTGCCAGCAGCCAATTAGGGACTTACACCGGGGAGCTGTTTTTT
TRBV4-1	TRBJ2-7	.	TRBD1	CASSPGTGGSYEQYF	TGCGCCAGCAGCCCAGGGACAGGGGGCTCCTACGAGCAGTACTTC
TRBV4-1	TRBJ2-7	.	TRBD2	CASSQHRLASYEQYF	TGCGCCAGCAGCCAACACCGACTAGCCTCCTACGAGCAGTACTTC
TRBV2	TRBJ1-2	.	.	CASRSGDYGYTF	TGTGCCAGCAGGTCAGGGGACTATGGCTACACCTTC
TRBV4-1	TRBJ1-1	.	.	CASSHMNTEAFF	TGCGCCAGCAGCCACATGAACACTGAAGCTTTCTTT
TRBV7-3	TRBJ2-1	.	.	CASSQTPVGNEQFF	TGTGCCAGCAGCCAAACCCCGGTGGGCAATGAGCAGTTCTTC
TRBV6-5	TRBJ1-5	.	.	CASRLSPDSNQPQHF	TGTGCCAGCAGATTATCCCCTGATAGCAATCAGCCCCAGCATTTT
TRBV28	TRBJ1-1	.	TRBD1	CASTSPGTGSTEAFF	TGTGCCAGCACTTCCCCAGGGACAGGGAGTACTGAAGCTTTCTTT
TRBV3-1/TRBV3-2	TRBJ2-3	.	.	CASSQSTGTQYF	TGTGCCAGCAGCCAATCGACGGGCACGCAGTATTTT
TRBV7-2	TRBJ2-5	.	TRBD1	CASSIRTGYETQYF	TGTGCCAGCAGCATCAGGACAGGGTATGAGACCCAGTACTTC
TRBV2	TRBJ1-6	.	.	CASRGEGSPLHF	TGTGCCAGCAGGGGTGAAGGGTCACCCCTCCACTTT
TRBV12-3/TRBV12-4	TRBJ1-6	.	.	CASSLNLGSPLHF	TGTGCCAGCAGTTTAAATCTAGGTTCACCCCTCCACTTT
TRBV12-3/TRBV12-4	TRBJ2-7	once	.	CASSLGLGYEQYF	TGTGCCAGCAGTTTAGGATTAGGGTACGAGCAGTACTTC
TRBV2	TRBJ1-5	.	TRBD1	CASQDGTDNQPQHF	TGTGCCAGTCAGGACGGGACAGACAATCAGCCCCAGCATTTT
TRBV6-2/TRBV6-3	TRBJ1-4	once	.	CASSSSGTTNEKLFF	TGTGCCAGCAGTAGCTCCGGGACGACTAATGAAAAACTGTTTTTT
TRBV30	TRBJ2-1	.	TRBD2	CAWSPTSGVYNEQFF	TGTGCCTGGAGTCCAACTAGCGGGGTATACAATGAGCAGTTCTTC
TRBV11-2	TRBJ1-2	once	TRBD1	CASSLTGIGYTF	TGTGCCAGCAGCTTGACAGGGATTGGCTACACCTTC
TRBV6-2/TRBV6-3	TRBJ2-3	.	.	CASSYRFTDTQYF	TGTGCCAGCAGTTACCGTTTTACAGATACGCAGTATTTT
TRBV24-1	TRBJ2-2	.	TRBD2	CATSTAGGQNTGELFF	TGTGCCACCAGTACCGCGGGGGGACAAAACACCGGGGAGCTGTTTTTT
TRBV12-3/TRBV12-4	TRBJ2-7	.	.	CANSQGYEQYF	TGTGCCAACTCACAGGGATACGAGCAGTACTTC
TRBV28	TRBJ1-1	.	.	CASSLGRSSTEAFF	TGTGCCAGCAGTTTAGGGAGGTCCTCAACTGAAGCTTTCTTT
TRBV5-1	TRBJ1-2	.	.	CASSLESPNYGYTF	TGCGCCAGCAGCTTGGAATCCCCTAACTATGGCTACACCTTC
TRBV11-3	TRBJ2-2	.	.	CASSSGDTGELFF	TGTGCCAGCAGCTCTGGCGACACCGGGGAGCTGTTTTTT
TRBV9	TRBJ2-5	once	.	CASSGSSRQYF	TGTGCCAGCAGCGGTTCCTCACGCCAGTACTTC
TRBV3-1/TRBV3-2	TRBJ2-7	.	TRBD2	CASSFRTSYEQYF	TGTGCCAGCAGCTTTCGGACTAGCTACGAGCAGTACTTC
TRBV6-5	TRBJ1-5	.	.	CASSYNSNQPQHF	TGTGCCAGCAGTTACAACAGCAATCAGCCCCAGCATTTT
TRBV18	TRBJ1-1	.	.	CASSPTAQPRTEAFF	TGTGCCAGCTCACCAACGGCCCAGCCAAGGACTGAAGCTTTCTTT
TRBV9	TRBJ2-3	once	.	CASSPAADTQYF	TGTGCCAGCAGCCCTGCTGCAGATACGCAGTATTTT
TRBV2	TRBJ2-1	.	.	CASTLYNEQFF	TGTGCCAGCACCTTATACAATGAGCAGTTCTTC
TRBV18	TRBJ1-2	once	TRBD1	CASSPDRVNYGYTF	TGTGCCAGCTCACCGGACAGGGTGAACTATGGCTACACCTTC
TRBV7-2	TRBJ1-6	once	.	CASSSYHRDYNSPLHF	TGTGCCAGCAGCTCCTACCACCGAGATTATAATTCACCCCTCCACTTT
TRBV10-1	TRBJ2-1	once	.	CASSETVQRPVGQFF	TGCGCCAGCAGTGAGACGGTTCAAAGACCCGTCGGGCAGTTCTTC
TRBV7-6	TRBJ2-1	.	.	CASSPRYVNEQFF	TGTGCCAGCAGCCCCCGGTACGTGAATGAGCAGTTCTTC
TRBV28	TRBJ2-3	.	.	CASSRRGTTDTQYF	TGTGCCAGCAGCCGGAGAGGGACAACAGATACGCAGTATTTT